This TCR beta chain was sequenced in a study of T cells in Graves' hyperthyroidism and ophthalmopathy. Background on the study: Initial diagnosis, before any treatment, was when peripheral blood was collected.

There were TCR beta CDR3 regions amplified from RNA transcripts. Initially, a first-round RT-PCR of the TCR CDR3 employed the HTBI primer set. TCRdb passed the multiplex PCR reads through MiXCR, listing each CDR3 protein once. The table records roughly 720,000 distinct CDR3 sequences, 15% to 20% of them present only once. The trim removed 3 bases at V and 5 bases at J, leaving 9 bases unmatched. The germline V gene has CDR1 MNHEY and CDR2 SMNVEV (reference sequence). This CDR3 has 15 residues. This clonotype was detected many times. Its antigen remains unidentified. Broader study findings: Among clonotypes expanded in thyroid above 0.001, most were also found in blood.

Clinical symptoms, serum thyroxine, TRAb, thyroid ultrasound and orbital computed tomography informed diagnoses. Material: blood. The chain recombines TRBV27 with TRBJ2-7; TRBD1 matches at 8 bases. The receptor comes from a man in his fifties or sixties with Graves' hyperthyroidism. The CDR3 nucleotides are TGTGCCAGCAGTTTTACCCGGACAGGGTCAAACGAGCAGTACTTC. Translation: CASSFTRTGSNEQYF.